This T cell receptor beta chain originates from a study of metastatic and nonmetastatic thyroid tumors. Study summary: Malignant thyroid and benign thyroid patients provided blood and tumor or nodule tissue whose repertoires were compared.

Study-wide findings and caveats: Malignant tumors reportedly showed significantly higher TCR beta diversity than benign nodules in both blood and tumor.

On this clone: As yet, its antigen is unknown.

As originally analysed: Researchers built a distant-metastasis classifier for papillary thyroid cancer that drew on CDR3 differences across clinicopathological groups. TCRdb redid the clone calls on the PCR reads using MiXCR. These V and J calls rely on TCRdb rather than the paper's analysis. Of more than 85,000 clones in the sample, over 8.5% are singletons; the top ten hold roughly 10%. J was trimmed by 6 bases and V by 6 bases; bases with no gene match: 7. CDR3 length: 14 residues. From germline, CDR1 is SGHAT and CDR2 FQNNGV. Before thyroid surgery, none of the patients had received any treatment.

The origin of this receptor is a female donor with papillary thyroid cancer or a benign thyroid nodule (not recorded which). Some clones in this sample may be carry-over from other donors' samples. The sequencing sample was made of blood. This chain joins TRBV11-2 and TRBJ1-5; 8 nucleotides match TRBD1. The CDR3 DNA follows: TGTGCCAGCAGTCCGGGACAGGCAAGTCAGCCCCAGCATTTT. Protein: CASSPGQASQPQHF.